This T cell receptor beta chain came from a study of shared clonotypes between healthy human individuals. Background on the study: CD4 naive and memory got three plates each, CD8 naive two, CD8 memory one.

Germline V gene lookup returns CDR1 MGHRA and CDR2 YSYEKL. Deletions cut 0 bases from V and 0 bases from J, with 11 bases between. CDR3 length equals 16 residues. The study drew its donors from healthy HIV-negative adults without recent acute infections or vaccinations. The split of CD4+ cells yielded CD45RA+ naive and CD45RA-negative memory subsets. Measured with immunoSEQ multiplex PCR; TCRdb has only the in-frame clones, and not every one. The data hold roughly 2 million clones, with approximately 95% observed a single time. This receptor was taken from a man between 18 and 35 years old in good health. The chain combines TRBV4-1 with TRBJ1-1; no clear D gene. Sequencing was carried out using naive CD4+ T cells sorted from blood. The subset here: CD45RA+ positively selected. CDR3: CASSQDVSPVNTEAFF. CDR3 coding DNA: TGCGCCAGCAGCCAAGATGTCAGCCCCGTGAACACTGAAGCTTTCTTT.